Listed here are 6 T cell receptor beta chains from one sample, sequenced in a study of T cells in Graves' hyperthyroidism and ophthalmopathy. It was RNA transcripts that yielded the amplified TCR beta CDR3 regions. A set of HTBI primers served as the primers for a first-round RT-PCR of the TCR CDR3. Each CDR3 protein is one row after TCRdb ran MiXCR on the multiplex PCR reads. The sample yields about 580,000 distinct CDR3 sequences, under 60% seen once. What was sequenced was peripheral blood or thyroid tissue (not recorded which). Source of these receptors: a woman younger than 30 with Graves' hyperthyroidism.

This clonotype came up many times. V gene TRBV5-1 combines with J gene TRBJ2-7; 8 nucleotides match TRBD2. From germline, CDR1 is SGHRS and CDR2 YFSETQ. The J segment lost 6 bases and the V segment lost 0 bases, leaving 8 bases of the junction unmatched. CDR3 length: 15 residues. The CDR3 region has the DNA TGCGCCAGCAGCTTGGCCGGCGGGAGGAACGGCGAGCAGTACTTC. Amino acid sequence: CASSLAGGRNGEQYF.

The chain couples TRBV20-1 to TRBJ2-5, with D possibly matching TRBD1 (5 bases). The CDR3 is made up of 13 amino acids. CDR1 is DFQATT and CDR2 is SNEGSKA in the germline V gene (reference sequence). V was cut by 3 bases and J by 4 bases, with 12 bases left in between. The CDR3 region has the DNA TGCAGTGCTAGTCAGCAGGGAAGAGAGACCCAGTACTTC. This encodes CSASQQGRETQYF.

This clonotype was recorded at least ten times. The chain recombines TRBV29-1 with TRBJ1-1; D is possibly TRBD1 (5 bases). The CDR3 has 12 amino acids. Germline V CDR1 and CDR2: SQVTM, ANQGSEA. V was cut by 6 bases and J by 5 bases, with 13 bases left in between. CDR3 DNA sequence: TGCAGCGTCGTTGTGGGGGGGACTGAAGCTTTCTTT. Translated, it gives CSVVVGGTEAFF. The variable domain in full, with the rest retrieved from reference TRBV29-1 and TRBJ1-1, is SAVISQKPSRDICQRGTSLTIQCQVDSQVTMMFWYRQQPGQSLTLIATANQGSEATYESGFVIDKFPISRPNLTFSTLTVSNMSPEDSSIYLCSVVVGGTEAFFGQGTRLTVV.

This clonotype appeared many times. The V call is TRBV10-3, the J call TRBJ1-2; D remains ambiguous. This CDR3 region has 13 residues. Germline CDR1 reads ENHRY; CDR2 reads SYGVKD. Trimming removed 4 bases from V and 2 bases from J, with 8 bases in between. CDR3 nucleotides: TGTGCCATCAGTGTGGACGGGAACTATGGCTACACCTTC. Amino acids: CAISVDGNYGYTF.

In its sample, this clonotype was seen a few times. The chain uses TRBV2 and TRBJ2-3, with 9 bases aligning to TRBD2. In germline, CDR1 is SNHLY, CDR2 FYNNEI. CDR3 size: 13 residues. The trim removed 9 bases at V and 4 bases at J, leaving 5 bases unmatched. The CDR3 DNA reads TGTGCCAGTGGCGGGAGGGCGGCAGATACGCAGTATTTT. It is translated as CASGGRAADTQYF.

V and J are TRBV24-1 and TRBJ2-2; 12 nucleotides align to TRBD2. V was pared by 3 bases and J by 7 bases, with 5 bases of the junction left unmatched. Germline CDR1 and CDR2: KGHDR and SFDVKD. There are 16 residues in the CDR3. The CDR3 is CATSDPRTSGIGELFF. CDR3 DNA: TGTGCCACCAGTGATCCCAGGACTAGCGGGATCGGGGAGCTGTTTTTT.